Given below is one T cell receptor (beta chain) in context. Its target is not known. V lost 6 bases, J lost 7 bases, and 10 bases lay in between. Germline CDR1 reads MNHNY; CDR2 reads SVGAGI (reference sequence). The CDR3 consists of 12 residues. The data stem from a study of cytomegalovirus exposure and HLA in healthy donors. The study, taken as a whole, reports: As a later analysis revealed, the rate of TCR association differed by HLA locus, with DRB1 most and HLA-C fewest. Several V segments, TRBV6-2 and TRBV6-3 among them, could not be told apart and were dropped.

The PCR had 60 Vbeta and 13 Jbeta primers. Clones were read by immunoSEQ multiplex PCR, and TCRdb kept only the in-frame ones, dropping some. The sample comprises over 75,000 clones, about 89% of which are singletons, and roughly 9% rests with the top ten. The sequence was obtained from a man aged 25-45 years in good health and CMV-seropositive. Sequenced: PBMCs. The rearrangement links TRBV6-6 to TRBJ1-5; TRBD1 might be the D (6 bases). DNA of the CDR3: TGTGCCAGCAGCCGACAGGACCAGCCCCAGCATTTT. Translated: CASSRQDQPQHF.